This TCR beta chain was identified during a study of T cell responses to AZD1222 COVID-19 vaccine. Study outcomes and limitations: Spike-specific TCR repertoires showed rising breadth and depth after two AZD1222 doses. Donors were mostly white British, more females; clonal diversity possibly underestimated. Repertoire sampling occurred only after the peak T cell response.

The ends were cut back, 6 bases at V and 7 bases at J, with 18 bases in the middle. CDR3 length: 14 amino acids. The germline V gene encodes CDR1 SEHNR and CDR2 FQNEAQ (reference sequence). With respect to this clone: Antigen specificity is unknown. The sample carries other DNA sequences with the same CDR3.

Measured with immunoSEQ multiplex PCR; TCRdb has only the in-frame clones, and not every one. Seen here are 150,000 to 200,000 clones, around 92% observed once, and the top ten hold over 1%. The rearrangement links TRBV7-9 to TRBJ1-1; D not resolved. The clonotype originates from an adult in good health. Sequenced here: peripheral blood, sampled on day 0 of AZD1222 vaccination. DNA of the CDR3: TGTGCCAGCAGTCCGGCGCTCAAGCCGGTTGAAGCTTTCTTT. It codes for CASSPALKPVEAFF. Full variable domain (remainder filled in from reference TRBV7-9 and TRBJ1-1): DTGVSQNPRHKITKRGQNVTFRCDPISEHNRLYWYRQTLGQGPEFLTYFQNEAQLEKSRLLSDRFSAERPKGSFSTLEIQRTEQGDSAMYLCASSPALKPVEAFFGQGTRLTVV.